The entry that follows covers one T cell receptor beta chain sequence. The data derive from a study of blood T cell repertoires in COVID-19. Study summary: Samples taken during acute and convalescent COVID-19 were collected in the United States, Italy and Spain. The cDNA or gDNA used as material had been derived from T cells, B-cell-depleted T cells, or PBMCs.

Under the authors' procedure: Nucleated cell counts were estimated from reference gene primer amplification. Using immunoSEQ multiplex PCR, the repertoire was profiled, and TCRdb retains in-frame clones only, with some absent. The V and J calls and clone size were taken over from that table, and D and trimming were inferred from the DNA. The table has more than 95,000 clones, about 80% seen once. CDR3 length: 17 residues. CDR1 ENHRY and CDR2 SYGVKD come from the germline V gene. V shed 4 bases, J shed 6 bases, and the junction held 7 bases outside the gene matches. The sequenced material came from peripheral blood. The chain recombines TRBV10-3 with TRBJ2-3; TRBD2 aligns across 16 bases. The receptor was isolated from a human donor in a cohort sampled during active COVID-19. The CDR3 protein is CAISVGLAGGPGDTQYF. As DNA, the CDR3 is TGTGCCATCAGTGTGGGACTAGCGGGAGGGCCGGGGGATACGCAGTATTTT.